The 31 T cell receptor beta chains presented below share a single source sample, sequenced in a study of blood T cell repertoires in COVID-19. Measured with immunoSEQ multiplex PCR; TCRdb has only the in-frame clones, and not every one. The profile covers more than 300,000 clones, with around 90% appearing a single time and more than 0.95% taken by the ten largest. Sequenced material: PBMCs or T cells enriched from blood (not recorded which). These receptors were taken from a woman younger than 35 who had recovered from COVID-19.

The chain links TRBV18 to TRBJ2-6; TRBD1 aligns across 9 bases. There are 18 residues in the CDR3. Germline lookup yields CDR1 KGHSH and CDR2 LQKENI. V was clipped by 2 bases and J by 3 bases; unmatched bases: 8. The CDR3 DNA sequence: TGTGCCAGCTCACCAAGGGCCGGGACAGGGCATGGGGCCAACGTCCTGACTTTC. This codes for CASSPRAGTGHGANVLTF.

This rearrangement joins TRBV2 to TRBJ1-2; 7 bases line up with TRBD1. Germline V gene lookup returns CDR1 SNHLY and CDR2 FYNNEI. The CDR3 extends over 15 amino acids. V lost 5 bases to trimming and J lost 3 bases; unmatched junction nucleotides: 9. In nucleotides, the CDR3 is TGTGCCAGCAGTTTCGACAGGGAGGACTACTATGGCTACACCTTC. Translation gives CASSFDREDYYGYTF. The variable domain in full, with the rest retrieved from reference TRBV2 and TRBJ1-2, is EPEVTQTPSHQVTQMGQEVILRCVPISNHLYFYWYRQILGQKVEFLVSFYNNEISEKSEIFDDQFSVERPDGSNFTLKIRSTKLEDSAMYFCASSFDREDYYGYTFGSGTRLTVV.

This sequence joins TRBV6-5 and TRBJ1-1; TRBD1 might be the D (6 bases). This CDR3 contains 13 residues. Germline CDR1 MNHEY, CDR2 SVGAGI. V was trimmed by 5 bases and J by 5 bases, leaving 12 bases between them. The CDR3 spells CASSRYQGTEAFF. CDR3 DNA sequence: TGTGCCAGCAGTCGCTATCAGGGGACTGAAGCTTTCTTT.

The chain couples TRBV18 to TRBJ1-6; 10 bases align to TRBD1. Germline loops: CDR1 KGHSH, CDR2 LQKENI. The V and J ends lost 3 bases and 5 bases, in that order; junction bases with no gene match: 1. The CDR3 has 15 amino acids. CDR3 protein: CASSPGTGDNSPLHF. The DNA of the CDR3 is TGTGCCAGCTCACCGGGGACAGGGGATAATTCACCCCTCCACTTT.

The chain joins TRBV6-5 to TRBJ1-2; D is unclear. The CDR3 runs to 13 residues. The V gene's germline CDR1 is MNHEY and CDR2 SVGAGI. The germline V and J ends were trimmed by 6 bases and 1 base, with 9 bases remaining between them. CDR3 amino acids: CASRSGSNYGYTF. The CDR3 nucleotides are TGTGCCAGCAGAAGTGGGAGTAACTATGGCTACACCTTC.

In DNA form, the CDR3 reads TGTGCCAGCAGTCTGGACAGTAACTATGGCTACACCTTC. The encoded protein is CASSLDSNYGYTF. The rearrangement links TRBV12-3 or TRBV12-4 to TRBJ1-2, with D possibly TRBD1 on 6 matching bases. There are 13 residues in the CDR3. V was clipped by 5 bases and J by 1 base, with 8 bases between them.

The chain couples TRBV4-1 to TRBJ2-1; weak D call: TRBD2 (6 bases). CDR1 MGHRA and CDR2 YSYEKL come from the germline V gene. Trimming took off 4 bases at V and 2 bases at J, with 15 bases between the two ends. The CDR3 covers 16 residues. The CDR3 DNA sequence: TGCGCCAGCAGCCCCCGTTGGGGGGAAGCCTACAATGAGCAGTTCTTC. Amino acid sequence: CASSPRWGEAYNEQFF.

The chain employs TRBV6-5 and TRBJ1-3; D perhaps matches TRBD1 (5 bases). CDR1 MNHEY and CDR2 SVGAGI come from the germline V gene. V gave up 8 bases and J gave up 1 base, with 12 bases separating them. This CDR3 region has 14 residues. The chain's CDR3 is CASRLGGSGNTIYF. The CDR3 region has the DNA TGTGCCAGCCGTCTCGGGGGGTCTGGAAACACCATATATTTT.

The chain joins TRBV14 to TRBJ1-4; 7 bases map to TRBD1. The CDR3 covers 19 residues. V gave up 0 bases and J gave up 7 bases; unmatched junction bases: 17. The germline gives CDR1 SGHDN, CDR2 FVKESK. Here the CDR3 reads CASSQDGTGVSVSVEKLFF. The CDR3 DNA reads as TGTGCCAGCAGCCAAGACGGAACAGGGGTCTCGGTTTCTGTTGAAAAACTGTTTTTT.

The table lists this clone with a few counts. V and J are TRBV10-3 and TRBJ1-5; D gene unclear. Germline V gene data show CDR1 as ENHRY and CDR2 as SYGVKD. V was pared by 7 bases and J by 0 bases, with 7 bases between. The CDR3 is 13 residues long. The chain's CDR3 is CAINSNSNQPQHF. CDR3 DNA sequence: TGTGCCATCAATTCTAATAGCAATCAGCCCCAGCATTTT.

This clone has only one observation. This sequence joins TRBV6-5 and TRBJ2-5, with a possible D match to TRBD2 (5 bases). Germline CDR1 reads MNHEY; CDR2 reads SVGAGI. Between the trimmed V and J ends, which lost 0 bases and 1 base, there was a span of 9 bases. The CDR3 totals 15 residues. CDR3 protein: CASSYSSRGQETQYF. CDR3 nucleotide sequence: TGTGCCAGCAGTTACTCGAGTCGGGGCCAAGAGACCCAGTACTTC.

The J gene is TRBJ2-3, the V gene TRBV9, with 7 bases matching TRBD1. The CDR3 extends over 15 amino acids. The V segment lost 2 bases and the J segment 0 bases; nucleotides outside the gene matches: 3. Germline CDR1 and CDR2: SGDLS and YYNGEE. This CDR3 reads CASSVLQGSTDTQYF. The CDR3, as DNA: TGTGCCAGCAGCGTGCTACAGGGGAGCACAGATACGCAGTATTTT.

CDR3 DNA: TGTGCCAGCAGAGGCCAGGGGGACAATGAGCAGTTCTTC. Its protein product is CASRGQGDNEQFF. V is TRBV9 and J is TRBJ2-1; 7 bases line up with TRBD1. Germline V lookup: CDR1 SGDLS, CDR2 YYNGEE. V trimming: 5 bases; J trimming: 5 bases; junction bases outside the gene matches: 4. The length of the CDR3 is 13 residues.

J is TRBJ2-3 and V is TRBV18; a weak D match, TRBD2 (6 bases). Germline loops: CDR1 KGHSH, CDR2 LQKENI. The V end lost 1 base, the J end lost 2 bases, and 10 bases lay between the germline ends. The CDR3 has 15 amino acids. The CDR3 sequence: CASSPLVAVTDTQYF. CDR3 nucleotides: TGTGCCAGCTCACCACTGGTAGCGGTCACAGATACGCAGTATTTT.

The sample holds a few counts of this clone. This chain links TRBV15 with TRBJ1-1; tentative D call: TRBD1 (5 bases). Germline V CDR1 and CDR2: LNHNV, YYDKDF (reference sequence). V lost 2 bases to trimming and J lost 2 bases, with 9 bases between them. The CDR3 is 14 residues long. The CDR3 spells CATSRQGENTEAFF. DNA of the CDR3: TGTGCCACCAGCAGACAGGGCGAAAACACTGAAGCTTTCTTT.

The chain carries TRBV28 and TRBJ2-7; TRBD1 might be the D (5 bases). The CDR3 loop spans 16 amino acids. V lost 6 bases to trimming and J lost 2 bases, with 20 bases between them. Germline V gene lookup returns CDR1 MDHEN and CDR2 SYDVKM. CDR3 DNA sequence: TGTGCCAGCAGGTCCCTCAATAACAGGCAGCCCTACGAGCAGTACTTC. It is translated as CASRSLNNRQPYEQYF.

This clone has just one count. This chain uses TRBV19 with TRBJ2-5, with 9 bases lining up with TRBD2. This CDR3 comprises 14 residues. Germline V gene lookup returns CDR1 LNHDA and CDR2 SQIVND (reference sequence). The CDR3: CATRRGGVQETQYF. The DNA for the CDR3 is TGTGCAACCAGGCGGGGGGGGGTTCAAGAGACCCAGTACTTC.

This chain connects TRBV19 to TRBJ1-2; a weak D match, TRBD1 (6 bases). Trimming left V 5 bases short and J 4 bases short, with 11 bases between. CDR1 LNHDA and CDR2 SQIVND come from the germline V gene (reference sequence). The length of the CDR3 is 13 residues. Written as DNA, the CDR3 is TGTGCCAGTAGTGTTCAGGGGTCCTATGGCTACACCTTC. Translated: CASSVQGSYGYTF.

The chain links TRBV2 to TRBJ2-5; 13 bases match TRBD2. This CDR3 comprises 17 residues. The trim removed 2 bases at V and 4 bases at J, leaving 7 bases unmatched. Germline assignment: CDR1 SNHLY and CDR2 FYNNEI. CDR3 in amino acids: CASSERLGTSGVETQYF. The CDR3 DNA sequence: TGTGCCAGCAGTGAACGTCTAGGGACTAGCGGGGTAGAGACCCAGTACTTC.

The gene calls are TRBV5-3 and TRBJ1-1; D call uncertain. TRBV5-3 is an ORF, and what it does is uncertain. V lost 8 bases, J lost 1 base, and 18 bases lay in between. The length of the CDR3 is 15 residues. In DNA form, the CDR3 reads TGTGCCAGCCGCAAAAGGAAACAGTGGAACACTGAAGCTTTCTTT. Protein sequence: CASRKRKQWNTEAFF.

The CDR3 nucleotides read TGCGCCAGCAGCTTGGCCGTTCCCAGGGACAGGGGAAACACTGAAGCTTTCTTT. As protein: CASSLAVPRDRGNTEAFF. This chain joins TRBV5-1 and TRBJ1-1, with 10 bases that match TRBD1. The germline CDR1 and CDR2 sequences are SGHRS and YFSETQ. The CDR3 extends over 18 amino acids. V lost 0 bases to trimming and J lost 2 bases; unmatched junction nucleotides: 10.

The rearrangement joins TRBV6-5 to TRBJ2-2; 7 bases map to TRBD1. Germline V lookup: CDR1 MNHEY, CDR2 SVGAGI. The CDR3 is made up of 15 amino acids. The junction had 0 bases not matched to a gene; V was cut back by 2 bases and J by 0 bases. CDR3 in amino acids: CASSYGTANTGELFF. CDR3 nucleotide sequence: TGTGCCAGCAGTTACGGGACAGCGAACACCGGGGAGCTGTTTTTT.

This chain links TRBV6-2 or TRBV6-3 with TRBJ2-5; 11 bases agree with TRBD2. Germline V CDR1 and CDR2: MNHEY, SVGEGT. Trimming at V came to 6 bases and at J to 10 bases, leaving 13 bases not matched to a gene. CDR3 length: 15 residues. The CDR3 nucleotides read TGTGCCAGCAGCGTTTTAGCGGGGGGGCCGTTTATCCAGTACTTC. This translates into CASSVLAGGPFIQYF.

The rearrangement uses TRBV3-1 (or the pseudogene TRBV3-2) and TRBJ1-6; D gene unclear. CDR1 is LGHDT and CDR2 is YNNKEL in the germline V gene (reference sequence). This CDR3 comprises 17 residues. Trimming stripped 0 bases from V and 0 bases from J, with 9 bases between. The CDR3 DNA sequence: TGTGCCAGCAGCCAAGATTTGGAGAGCTCCTATAATTCACCCCTCCACTTT. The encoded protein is CASSQDLESSYNSPLHF.

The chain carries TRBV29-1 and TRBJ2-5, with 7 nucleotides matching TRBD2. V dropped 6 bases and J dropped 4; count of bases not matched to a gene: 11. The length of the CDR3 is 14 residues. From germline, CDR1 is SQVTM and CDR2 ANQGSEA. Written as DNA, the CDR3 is TGCAGCGTGGAGTGGGGGACTAAGGGAGAGACCCAGTACTTC. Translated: CSVEWGTKGETQYF.

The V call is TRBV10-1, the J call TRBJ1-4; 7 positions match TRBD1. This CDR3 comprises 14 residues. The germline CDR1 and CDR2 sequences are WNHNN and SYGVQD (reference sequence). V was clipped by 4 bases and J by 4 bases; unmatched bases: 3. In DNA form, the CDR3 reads TGCGCCAGCAGTGGACAGGGTTTTAATGAAAAACTGTTTTTT. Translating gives CASSGQGFNEKLFF.

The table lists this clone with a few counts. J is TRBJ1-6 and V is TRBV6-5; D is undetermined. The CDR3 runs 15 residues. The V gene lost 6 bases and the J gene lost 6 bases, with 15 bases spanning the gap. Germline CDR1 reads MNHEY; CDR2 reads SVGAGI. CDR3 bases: TGTGCCAGCAGCTCCTATTCGGACTTTAATTCACCCCTCCACTTT. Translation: CASSSYSDFNSPLHF.

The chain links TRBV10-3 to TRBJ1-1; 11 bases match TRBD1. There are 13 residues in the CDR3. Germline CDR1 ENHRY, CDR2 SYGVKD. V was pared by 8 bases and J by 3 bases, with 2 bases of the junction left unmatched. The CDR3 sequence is CAIGGQGDTEAFF. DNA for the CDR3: TGTGCCATCGGGGGACAGGGGGACACTGAAGCTTTCTTT.

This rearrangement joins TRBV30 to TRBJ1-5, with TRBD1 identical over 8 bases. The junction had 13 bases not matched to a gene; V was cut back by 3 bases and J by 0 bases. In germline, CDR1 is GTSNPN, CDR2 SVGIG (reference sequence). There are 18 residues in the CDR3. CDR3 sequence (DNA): TGTGCCTGGAGCCCTCGCGGACAGGGACTGTATAGCAATCAGCCCCAGCATTTT. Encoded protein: CAWSPRGQGLYSNQPQHF.

In DNA form, the CDR3 reads TGTGCCAGCAGTATACGACTAGCGGGGGGCTCCACCGGGGAGCTGTTTTTT. This codes for CASSIRLAGGSTGELFF. This rearrangement joins TRBV27 to TRBJ2-2; 13 nucleotides agree with TRBD2. This CDR3 has 17 amino acids. With 5 bases clipped from V and 4 bases from J, the junction kept 7 bases outside the gene matches. The germline V gene has CDR1 MNHEY and CDR2 SMNVEV (reference sequence).

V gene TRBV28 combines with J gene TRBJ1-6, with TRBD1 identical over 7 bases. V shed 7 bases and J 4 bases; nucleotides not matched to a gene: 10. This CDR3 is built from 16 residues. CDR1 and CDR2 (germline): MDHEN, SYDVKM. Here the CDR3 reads CASKRGQVRYNSPLHF. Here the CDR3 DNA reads TGTGCCAGCAAGAGGGGGCAGGTACGATATAATTCACCCCTCCACTTT.